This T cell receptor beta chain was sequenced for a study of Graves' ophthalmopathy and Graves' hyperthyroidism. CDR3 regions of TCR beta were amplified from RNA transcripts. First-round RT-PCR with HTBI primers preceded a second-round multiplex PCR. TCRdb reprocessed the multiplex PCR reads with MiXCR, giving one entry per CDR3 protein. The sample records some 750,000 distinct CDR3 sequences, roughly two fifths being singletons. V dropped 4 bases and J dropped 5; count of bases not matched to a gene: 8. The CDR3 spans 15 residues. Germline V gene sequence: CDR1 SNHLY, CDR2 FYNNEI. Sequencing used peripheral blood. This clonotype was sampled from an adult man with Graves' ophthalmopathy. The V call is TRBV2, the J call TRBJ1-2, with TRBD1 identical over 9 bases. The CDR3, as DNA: TGTGCCAGCAGTGGGGTGACAGGGGGAGGATATGGCTACACCTTC. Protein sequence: CASSGVTGGGYGYTF.